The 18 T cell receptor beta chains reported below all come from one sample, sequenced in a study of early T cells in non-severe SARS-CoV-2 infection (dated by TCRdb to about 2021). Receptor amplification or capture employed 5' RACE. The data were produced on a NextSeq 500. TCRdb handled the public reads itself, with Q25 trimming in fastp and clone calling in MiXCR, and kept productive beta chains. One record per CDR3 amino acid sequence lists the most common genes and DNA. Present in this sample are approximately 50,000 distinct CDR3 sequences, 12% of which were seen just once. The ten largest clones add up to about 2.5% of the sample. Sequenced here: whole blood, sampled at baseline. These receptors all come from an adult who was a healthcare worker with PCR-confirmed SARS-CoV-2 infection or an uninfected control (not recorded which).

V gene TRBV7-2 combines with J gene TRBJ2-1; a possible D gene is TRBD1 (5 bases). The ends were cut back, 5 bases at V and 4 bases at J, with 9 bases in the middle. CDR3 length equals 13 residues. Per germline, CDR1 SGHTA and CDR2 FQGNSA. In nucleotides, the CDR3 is TGTGCCAGCAGCCGACAGACTTACAATGAGCAGTTCTTC. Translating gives CASSRQTYNEQFF.

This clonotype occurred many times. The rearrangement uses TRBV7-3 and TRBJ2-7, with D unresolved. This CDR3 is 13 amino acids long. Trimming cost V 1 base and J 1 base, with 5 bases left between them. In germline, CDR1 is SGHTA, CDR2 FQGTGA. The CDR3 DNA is TGTGCCAGCAGCTTAAGTCCTTCCTACGAGCAGTACTTC. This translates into CASSLSPSYEQYF.

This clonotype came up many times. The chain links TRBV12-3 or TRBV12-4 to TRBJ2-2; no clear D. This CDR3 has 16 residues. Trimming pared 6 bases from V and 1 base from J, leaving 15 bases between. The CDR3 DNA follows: TGTGCCAGCAGCCCCGAAACTATCCTGAACACCGGGGAGCTGTTTTTT. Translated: CASSPETILNTGELFF.

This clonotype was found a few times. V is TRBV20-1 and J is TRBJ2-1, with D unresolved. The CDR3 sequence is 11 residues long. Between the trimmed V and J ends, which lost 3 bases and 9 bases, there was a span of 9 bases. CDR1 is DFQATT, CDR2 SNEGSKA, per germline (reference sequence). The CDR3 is CSASVGTEQFF. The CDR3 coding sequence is TGCAGTGCTAGTGTTGGCACTGAGCAGTTCTTC.

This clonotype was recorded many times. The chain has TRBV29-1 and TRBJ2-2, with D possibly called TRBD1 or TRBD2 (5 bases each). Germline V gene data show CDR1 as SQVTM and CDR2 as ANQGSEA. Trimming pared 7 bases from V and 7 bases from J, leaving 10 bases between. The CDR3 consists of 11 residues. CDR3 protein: CSARDGGELFF. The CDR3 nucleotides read TGCAGCGCAAGGGACGGCGGGGAGCTGTTTTTT.

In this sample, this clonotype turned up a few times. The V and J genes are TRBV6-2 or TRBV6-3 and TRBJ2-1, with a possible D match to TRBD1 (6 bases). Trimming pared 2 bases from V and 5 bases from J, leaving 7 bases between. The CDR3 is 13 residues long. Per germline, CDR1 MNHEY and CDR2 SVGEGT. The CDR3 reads CASSYRDNNEQFF. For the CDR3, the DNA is TGTGCCAGCAGTTACCGGGACAACAATGAGCAGTTCTTC.

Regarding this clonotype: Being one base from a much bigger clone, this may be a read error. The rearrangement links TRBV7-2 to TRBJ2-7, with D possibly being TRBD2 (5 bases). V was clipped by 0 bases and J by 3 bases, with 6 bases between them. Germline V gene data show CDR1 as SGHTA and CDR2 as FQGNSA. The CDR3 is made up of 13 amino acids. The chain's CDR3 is CASSLARGYEQYF. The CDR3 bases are TGTGCCAGCAGCTTAGCCCGGGGCTACGAGCAGTACTTC. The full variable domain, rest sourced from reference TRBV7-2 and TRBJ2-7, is GAGVSQSPSNKVTEKGKDVELRCDPISGHTALYWYRQSLGQGLEFLIYFQGNSAPDKSGLPSDRFSAERTGGSVSTLTIQRTQQEDSAVYLCASSLARGYEQYFGPGTRLTVT.

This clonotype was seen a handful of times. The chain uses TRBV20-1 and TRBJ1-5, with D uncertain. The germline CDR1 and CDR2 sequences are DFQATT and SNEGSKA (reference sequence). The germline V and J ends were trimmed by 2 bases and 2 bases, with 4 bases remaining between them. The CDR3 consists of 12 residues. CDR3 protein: CSARQGNQPQHF. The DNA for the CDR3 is TGCAGTGCTAGACAGGGCAATCAGCCCCAGCATTTT.

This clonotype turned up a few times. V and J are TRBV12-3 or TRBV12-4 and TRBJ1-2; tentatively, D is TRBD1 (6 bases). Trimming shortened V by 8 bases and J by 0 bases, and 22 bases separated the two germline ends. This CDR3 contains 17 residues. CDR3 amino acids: CASRRGATGGANYGYTF. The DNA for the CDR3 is TGTGCCAGCCGTAGGGGGGCAACTGGTGGAGCTAACTATGGCTACACCTTC.

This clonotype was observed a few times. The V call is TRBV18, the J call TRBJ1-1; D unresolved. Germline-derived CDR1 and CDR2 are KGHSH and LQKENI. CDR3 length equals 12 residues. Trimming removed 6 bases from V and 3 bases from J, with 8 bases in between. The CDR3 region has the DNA TGTGCCAGCTCCGCCATGGACACTGAAGCTTTCTTT. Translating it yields CASSAMDTEAFF.

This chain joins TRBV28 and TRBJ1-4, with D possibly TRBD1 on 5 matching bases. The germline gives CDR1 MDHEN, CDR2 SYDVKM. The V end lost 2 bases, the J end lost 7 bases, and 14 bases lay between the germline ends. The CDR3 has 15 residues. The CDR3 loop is CASSLMGLTSEKLFF. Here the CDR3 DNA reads TGTGCCAGCAGTTTAATGGGACTAACGAGTGAAAAACTGTTTTTT. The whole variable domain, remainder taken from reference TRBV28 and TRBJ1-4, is DVKVTQSSRYLVKRTGEKVFLECVQDMDHENMFWYRQDPGLGLRLIYFSYDVKMKEKGDIPEGYSVSREKKERFSLILESASTNQTSMYLCASSLMGLTSEKLFFGSGTQLSVL.

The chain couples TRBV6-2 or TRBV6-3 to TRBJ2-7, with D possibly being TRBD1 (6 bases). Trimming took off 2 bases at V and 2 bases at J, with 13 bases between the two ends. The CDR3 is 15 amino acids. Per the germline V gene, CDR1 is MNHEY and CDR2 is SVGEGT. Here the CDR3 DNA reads TGTGCCAGCAGTTACACCTCCAGGGGCACCTACGAGCAGTACTTC. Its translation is CASSYTSRGTYEQYF.

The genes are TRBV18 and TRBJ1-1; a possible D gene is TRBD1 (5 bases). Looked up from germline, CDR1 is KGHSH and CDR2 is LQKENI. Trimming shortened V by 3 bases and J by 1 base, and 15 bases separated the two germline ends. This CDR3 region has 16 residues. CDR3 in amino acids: CASSPQARGGNTEAFF. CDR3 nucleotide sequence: TGTGCCAGCTCACCCCAGGCGAGGGGTGGGAACACTGAAGCTTTCTTT.

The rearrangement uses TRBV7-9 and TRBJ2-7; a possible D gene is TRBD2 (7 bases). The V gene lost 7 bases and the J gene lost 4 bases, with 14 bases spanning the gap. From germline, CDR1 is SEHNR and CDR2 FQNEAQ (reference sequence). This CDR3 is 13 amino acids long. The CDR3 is CASKEGGGYEQYF. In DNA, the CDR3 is TGTGCCAGCAAGGAGGGAGGGGGGTACGAGCAGTACTTC.

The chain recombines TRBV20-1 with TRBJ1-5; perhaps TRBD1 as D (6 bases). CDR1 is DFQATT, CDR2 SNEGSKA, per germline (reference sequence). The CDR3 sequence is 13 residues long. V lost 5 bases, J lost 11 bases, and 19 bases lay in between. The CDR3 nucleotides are TGCAGTGCTGCGGACAGTGCGGACAGAGCCCAGCATTTT. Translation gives CSAADSADRAQHF.

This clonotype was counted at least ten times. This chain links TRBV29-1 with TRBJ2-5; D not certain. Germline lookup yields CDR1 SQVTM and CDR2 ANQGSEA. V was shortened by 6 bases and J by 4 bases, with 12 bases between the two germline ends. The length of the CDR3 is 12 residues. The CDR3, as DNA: TGCAGCGTCCACCGCTTCTCAGAGACCCAGTACTTC. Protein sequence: CSVHRFSETQYF.

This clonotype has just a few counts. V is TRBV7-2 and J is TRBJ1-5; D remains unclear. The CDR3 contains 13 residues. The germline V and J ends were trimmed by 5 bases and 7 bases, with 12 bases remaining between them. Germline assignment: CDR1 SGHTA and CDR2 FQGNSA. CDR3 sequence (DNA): TGTGCCAGCAGCATAAGGGTTGGACAGCCCCAGCATTTT. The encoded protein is CASSIRVGQPQHF.

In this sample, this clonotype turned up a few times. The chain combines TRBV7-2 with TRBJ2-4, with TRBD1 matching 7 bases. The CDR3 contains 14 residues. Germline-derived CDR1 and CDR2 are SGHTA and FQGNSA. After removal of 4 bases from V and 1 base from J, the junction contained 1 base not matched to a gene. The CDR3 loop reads CASSSTGAKNIQYF. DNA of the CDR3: TGTGCCAGCAGCTCGACAGGGGCCAAAAACATTCAGTACTTC.